The rows below give T cell receptor beta chains drawn from one sample of a study of T cell repertoires in cytomegalovirus infection. TCRdb re-derived calls from the reads in MiXCR, one entry per CDR3 protein. This table holds around 180,000 distinct CDR3 sequences, 15% to 20% found once. Sequenced material: PBMCs. All receptors derive from a human donor in good health (CMV status not recorded). Some clones in this sample may be carry-over from other donors' samples. Both conserved end residues are part of each CDR3. A D gene is named only where the DNA matches it firmly. Size is stated for part of the rows, as once, few or many counts, or as a class when the clone is expanded.

size	V	D	J	CDR3	DNA
-	TRBV5-1	-	TRBJ1-1	CASSLGSTGPTEAFF	TGCGCCAGCAGCTTGGGTTCAACAGGCCCCACTGAAGCTTTCTTT
-	TRBV7-9	-	TRBJ1-3	CASSQGQGDSGNTIYF	TGTGCCAGCAGCCAGGGACAAGGGGACTCTGGAAACACCATATATTTT
-	TRBV12-3/TRBV12-4	TRBD1	TRBJ2-5	CASSPDRGREETQYF	TGTGCCAGCAGTCCGGACAGGGGTCGAGAAGAGACCCAGTACTTC
-	TRBV28	-	TRBJ1-1	CASRTRTTNTEAFF	TGTGCCAGCAGGACGAGGACAACGAACACTGAAGCTTTCTTT
many	TRBV7-2	TRBD2	TRBJ2-5	CASSTSGRTKTQYF	TGTGCCAGCAGCACTAGCGGGAGGACGAAGACCCAGTACTTC
-	TRBV6-6	TRBD1	TRBJ2-7	CASSYGPGQGYEQYF	TGTGCCAGCAGTTACGGCCCGGGACAGGGGTACGAGCAGTACTTC
many	TRBV12-3/TRBV12-4	-	TRBJ1-3	CASSRGSGNTIYF	TGTGCCAGCAGTAGGGGCTCTGGAAACACCATATATTTT
few	TRBV18	-	TRBJ1-1	CASSPPGHANTEAFF	TGTGCCAGCTCACCACCGGGTCACGCGAACACTGAAGCTTTCTTT
few	TRBV7-9	TRBD1	TRBJ1-1	CASSFQGAGGTEAFF	TGTGCCAGCAGCTTCCAGGGGGCCGGCGGGACTGAAGCTTTCTTT
-	TRBV7-6	-	TRBJ2-7	CASSPTKAGHGEQYF	TGTGCCAGCAGCCCCACTAAGGCTGGGCACGGCGAGCAGTACTTC
-	TRBV18	-	TRBJ1-1	CASSPAEGTEAFF	TGTGCCAGTTCGCCCGCTGAGGGCACTGAAGCTTTCTTT
many	TRBV7-3	TRBD2	TRBJ2-1	CASSLMGRLAGGNEQFF	TGTGCCAGCAGCTTAATGGGGAGACTAGCGGGAGGGAATGAGCAGTTCTTC
-	TRBV29-1	-	TRBJ2-7	CSVYLGAYEQYF	TGCAGCGTTTATCTTGGGGCTTACGAGCAGTACTTC
-	TRBV7-9	-	TRBJ2-3	CASSLSPGATQYF	TGTGCCAGCAGCTTATCCCCCGGGGCGACGCAGTATTTT
few	TRBV6-1	-	TRBJ1-2	CASSETQTYGYTF	TGTGCCAGCAGTGAGACTCAGACCTATGGCTACACCTTC
-	TRBV28	-	TRBJ2-7	CASSPPPAGTAYEQYF	TGTGCCAGCAGTCCTCCCCCGGCAGGGACGGCCTACGAGCAGTACTTC
-	TRBV11-2	-	TRBJ2-4	CATLHPPPQSKNIQYF	TGTGCCACTTTACACCCCCCTCCCCAATCCAAAAACATTCAGTACTTC
many	TRBV11-2	TRBD1	TRBJ2-3	CASSLNRFQRDRDTDTQYF	TGTGCCAGCAGCTTAAATCGGTTTCAGAGGGACAGGGACACAGATACGCAGTATTTT
-	TRBV19	-	TRBJ1-5	CASSPMGTQPQHF	TGTGCCAGTAGCCCCATGGGGACTCAGCCCCAGCATTTT
-	TRBV11-3	-	TRBJ2-1	CASSLVGGVGMYEQFF	TGTGCCAGCAGCTTAGTGGGGGGTGTTGGTATGTATGAGCAGTTCTTC
-	TRBV27	-	TRBJ2-3	CASPTSTDTQYF	TGTGCCAGCCCGACTAGTACAGATACGCAGTATTTT
-	TRBV6-2/TRBV6-3	-	TRBJ2-1	CASSYSDLYNEQFF	TGTGCCAGCAGTTACTCGGATCTCTACAATGAGCAGTTCTTC
many	TRBV12-3/TRBV12-4	TRBD1	TRBJ1-4	CASRSRQGLEKLFF	TGTGCCAGCAGGTCCCGACAGGGTTTAGAAAAACTGTTTTTT
few	TRBV2	-	TRBJ2-1	CASSEVATTLDNEQFF	TGTGCCAGCAGTGAAGTTGCGACCACACTAGACAATGAGCAGTTCTTC
-	TRBV28	-	TRBJ1-5	CASTGKGVILGSNQPQHF	TGTGCCAGCACCGGAAAGGGCGTTATCTTGGGGAGCAATCAGCCCCAGCATTTT
-	TRBV6-5	-	TRBJ2-6	CASRRGPDPGANVLTF	TGTGCCAGCAGAAGGGGCCCCGACCCCGGGGCCAACGTCCTGACTTTC
many	TRBV28	-	TRBJ1-4	CASDPRGEGEKLFF	TGTGCCAGCGACCCCCGGGGTGAGGGGGAAAAACTGTTTTTT
few	TRBV5-5	-	TRBJ1-1	CASSLWLGMNTEAFF	TGTGCCAGCAGCTTGTGGCTCGGAATGAACACTGAAGCTTTCTTT
-	TRBV11-2	TRBD1	TRBJ2-7	CASSRGTGYEQYF	TGTGCCAGCAGCCGCGGGACAGGCTACGAGCAGTACTTC
few	TRBV18	TRBD1	TRBJ1-1	CASSREGAVNTEAFF	TGTGCCAGCTCACGGGAGGGGGCGGTGAACACTGAAGCTTTCTTT
many	TRBV7-9	-	TRBJ1-3	CASSLNRASGNTIYF	TGTGCCAGCAGCTTAAACAGGGCATCTGGAAACACCATATATTTT
few	TRBV11-3	-	TRBJ1-1	CASSLEGSTEAFF	TGTGCCAGCAGCTTAGAGGGAAGCACTGAAGCTTTCTTT
few	TRBV5-5	-	TRBJ2-1	CASSRDWRAYNEQFF	TGTGCCAGCAGCAGAGACTGGCGGGCTTACAATGAGCAGTTCTTC
few	TRBV12-3/TRBV12-4	TRBD2	TRBJ2-5	CASTPSGRNLGETQYF	TGTGCCAGCACTCCTAGCGGGAGGAACTTAGGAGAGACCCAGTACTTC
few	TRBV6-1	-	TRBJ2-3	CASRVGRSTDTQYF	TGTGCCAGCAGAGTTGGACGGAGCACAGATACGCAGTATTTT
-	TRBV20-1	TRBD1	TRBJ1-2	CSARGLQGINDGYTF	TGCAGTGCTAGAGGATTACAGGGGATAAACGATGGCTACACCTTC
-	TRBV9	-	TRBJ1-1	CASSALTNTEAFF	TGTGCCAGCAGCGCGCTAACGAACACTGAAGCTTTCTTT
-	TRBV7-3	TRBD2	TRBJ2-1	CASSPGSGGVHNEQFF	TGTGCCAGCAGCCCAGGCAGCGGGGGGGTCCACAATGAGCAGTTCTTC
many	TRBV7-2	-	TRBJ2-5	CASSAGQIYQETQYF	TGTGCCAGCAGCGCGGGACAGATCTACCAAGAGACCCAGTACTTC
-	TRBV4-1	-	TRBJ2-5	CASSQAGVETQYF	TGCGCCAGCAGCCAAGCAGGGGTGGAGACCCAGTACTTC
few	TRBV19	-	TRBJ1-2	CASQIIQGSGYTF	TGTGCCAGCCAAATCATCCAGGGAAGTGGCTACACCTTC
-	TRBV7-9	-	TRBJ2-5	CASSPGGTGDGQYF	TGTGCCAGCAGCCCGGGGGGAACAGGGGATGGCCAGTACTTC
few	TRBV20-1	-	TRBJ1-2	CSARDMGSEGYTF	TGCAGTGCTAGAGATATGGGATCGGAAGGCTACACCTTC
many	TRBV7-8	-	TRBJ1-1	CASSLNGGTEAFF	TGTGCCAGCAGCTTAAACGGGGGGACTGAAGCTTTCTTT
-	TRBV28	-	TRBJ1-5	CASRVGPGEPQHF	TGTGCCAGCAGAGTGGGTCCCGGGGAGCCCCAGCATTTT
-	TRBV12-3/TRBV12-4	TRBD2	TRBJ2-7	CASSPDRAGGREQYF	TGTGCCAGCAGTCCCGATAGAGCGGGGGGGCGTGAGCAGTACTTC
-	TRBV29-1	TRBD2	TRBJ2-1	CSVEPSGMGNEQFF	TGCAGCGTTGAACCTAGCGGGATGGGTAATGAGCAGTTCTTC
many	TRBV7-8	-	TRBJ1-2	CASRPVEGGYTF	TGTGCCAGCAGACCCGTTGAGGGTGGCTACACCTTC
few	TRBV20-1	TRBD2	TRBJ2-5	CSASILAGRMETQYF	TGCAGTGCTAGCATACTAGCGGGAAGGATGGAGACCCAGTACTTC
-	TRBV6-2/TRBV6-3	-	TRBJ2-1	CASSLESYNEQFF	TGTGCCAGCAGCCTCGAGTCCTACAATGAGCAGTTCTTC
-	TRBV7-9	-	TRBJ1-2	CASSLDRENDGYTF	TGTGCCAGCAGCTTAGACAGGGAAAATGATGGCTACACCTTC